This T cell receptor beta chain was observed in a study of blood T cells in healthy people across ages. Study-wide points: Investigators treated diversity estimates from one million T cells as underestimates.

It was with a sample-barcoded 5' primer and a J-beta primer mix that a second PCR of about 7 to 12 cycles was run. Using its own MiXCR run on the 5' RACE reads, TCRdb lists one record per CDR3 protein. Of roughly 1.9 million distinct CDR3 sequences listed, about two fifths are singletons. The CDR3 is 15 amino acids. V dropped 2 bases and J dropped 7; count of bases not matched to a gene: 4. Germline loops: CDR1 SGDLS, CDR2 YYNGEE. Comments on this clonotype: Its antigen remains unknown.

The chain is built from TRBV9 and TRBJ2-1; 12 bases match TRBD2. This receptor was obtained from a human donor in good health. The sample was blood. The CDR3 is CASSVLAGGLNEQFF. CDR3 nucleotides: TGTGCCAGCAGCGTGCTAGCGGGGGGGTTGAATGAGCAGTTCTTC.